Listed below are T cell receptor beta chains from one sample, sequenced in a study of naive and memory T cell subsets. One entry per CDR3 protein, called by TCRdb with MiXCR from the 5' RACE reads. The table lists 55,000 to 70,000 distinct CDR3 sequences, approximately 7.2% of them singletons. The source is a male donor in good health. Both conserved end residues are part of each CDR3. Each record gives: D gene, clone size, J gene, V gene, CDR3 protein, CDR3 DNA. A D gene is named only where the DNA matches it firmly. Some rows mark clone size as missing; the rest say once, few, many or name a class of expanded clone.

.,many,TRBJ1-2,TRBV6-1,CASSAWDYGYTF,TGTGCCAGCAGTGCCTGGGACTATGGCTACACCTTC
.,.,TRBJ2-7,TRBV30,CAWSVQSVHEQYF,TGTGCCTGGAGTGTACAGAGCGTGCACGAGCAGTACTTC
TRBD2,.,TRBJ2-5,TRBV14,CASSPGLAGERYQETQYF,TGTGCCAGCAGCCCCGGACTAGCGGGAGAACGGTACCAAGAGACCCAGTACTTC
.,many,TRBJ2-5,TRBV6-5,CASSYSGGSETQYF,TGTGCCAGCAGTTACTCGGGCGGGTCTGAGACCCAGTACTTC
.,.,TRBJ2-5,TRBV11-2,CASSLALAGQQETQYF,TGTGCCAGCAGCTTAGCCCTCGCGGGGCAACAAGAGACCCAGTACTTC
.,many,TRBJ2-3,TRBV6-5,CASSYGLSTDTQYF,TGTGCCAGCAGTTACGGATTAAGCACAGATACGCAGTATTTT
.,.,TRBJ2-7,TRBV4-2,CASSQAGTSLPYEQYF,TGTGCCAGCAGCCAGGCCGGGACTTCCCTTCCCTACGAGCAGTACTTC
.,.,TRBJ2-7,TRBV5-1,CASSNGGDEQYF,TGCGCCAGCAGCAACGGGGGAGACGAGCAGTACTTC
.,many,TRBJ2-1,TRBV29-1,CSVEVLNEQFF,TGCAGCGTTGAAGTCCTTAATGAGCAGTTCTTC
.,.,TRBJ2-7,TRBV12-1,CASSFGLASEQYF,TGTGCCAGCAGCTTTGGGCTAGCAAGCGAGCAGTACTTC
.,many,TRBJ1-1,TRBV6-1,CASSWVEAFF,TGTGCCAGCAGTTGGGTTGAAGCTTTCTTT
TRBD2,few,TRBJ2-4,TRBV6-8,CASSYPSGSGAKNIQYF,TGTGCCAGCAGTTACCCCAGCGGGAGTGGGGCCAAAAACATTCAGTACTTC
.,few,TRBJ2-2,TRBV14,CASSHAGAITGELFF,TGTGCCAGCAGCCATGCAGGGGCTATCACCGGGGAGCTGTTTTTT
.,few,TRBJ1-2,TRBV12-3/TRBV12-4,CASSAGEQAANYGYTF,TGTGCCAGCAGTGCGGGAGAACAGGCGGCTAACTATGGCTACACCTTC
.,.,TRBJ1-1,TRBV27,CASSLTPMNTEAFF,TGTGCCAGCAGTCTGACGCCAATGAACACTGAAGCTTTCTTT
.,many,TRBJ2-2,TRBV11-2,CASSPRLASRAGELFF,TGTGCCAGCAGCCCGAGACTGGCATCAAGGGCCGGGGAGCTGTTTTTT
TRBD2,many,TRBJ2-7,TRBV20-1,CSAILTSGGYEQYF,TGCAGTGCTATCCTGACTAGCGGGGGTTACGAGCAGTACTTC
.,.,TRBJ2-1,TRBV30,CAWSVRQVDEQFF,TGTGCCTGGAGTGTACGCCAAGTAGATGAGCAGTTCTTC
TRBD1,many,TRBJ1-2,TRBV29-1,CSVESQGALSTSGYTF,TGCAGCGTTGAATCTCAGGGGGCTCTATCCACTTCTGGCTACACCTTC
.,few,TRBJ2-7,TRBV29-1,CSVGVGGQTPYYEQYF,TGCAGCGTGGGAGTGGGGGGGCAAACCCCCTACTACGAGCAGTACTTC
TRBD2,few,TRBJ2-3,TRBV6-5,CASKGGSASTDTQYF,TGTGCCAGCAAGGGCGGGAGCGCTAGCACAGATACGCAGTATTTT
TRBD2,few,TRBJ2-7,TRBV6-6,CASSFEWGGSGEQYF,TGTGCCAGCAGTTTCGAGTGGGGGGGGTCAGGCGAGCAGTACTTC
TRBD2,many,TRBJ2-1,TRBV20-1,CSARRLAGANEQFF,TGCAGTGCTAGGAGACTAGCGGGAGCAAATGAGCAGTTCTTC
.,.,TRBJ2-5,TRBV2,CASGNYAARETQYF,TGTGCCAGCGGGAACTATGCAGCGAGGGAGACCCAGTACTTC
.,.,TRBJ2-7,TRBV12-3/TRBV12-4,CASSLWAHYEQYF,TGTGCCAGCAGTTTGTGGGCCCACTACGAGCAGTACTTC
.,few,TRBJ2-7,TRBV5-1,CASSYRDTAYEQYF,TGCGCCAGCAGCTACCGGGACACTGCCTACGAGCAGTACTTC
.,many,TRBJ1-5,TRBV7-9,CASSRDYNQPQHF,TGTGCCAGCAGCAGGGACTACAATCAGCCCCAGCATTTT
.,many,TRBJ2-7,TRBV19,CASSIRGGNSYEQYF,TGTGCCAGTAGTATTAGAGGCGGGAACTCCTACGAGCAGTACTTC
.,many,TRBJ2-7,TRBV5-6,CASSLPNYEQYF,TGTGCCAGCAGCTTGCCCAACTACGAGCAGTACTTC
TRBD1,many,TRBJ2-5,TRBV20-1,CSARTGGQETQYF,TGCAGTGCAAGGACAGGGGGTCAAGAGACCCAGTACTTC
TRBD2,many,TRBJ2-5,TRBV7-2,CASSLQAGEVETQYF,TGTGCCAGCAGCTTACAAGCGGGAGAAGTTGAGACCCAGTACTTC
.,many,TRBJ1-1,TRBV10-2,CASSSPQTTEAFF,TGCGCCAGCAGTTCCCCTCAGACGACCGAAGCTTTCTTT
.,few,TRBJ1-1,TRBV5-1,CASSFTPNTEAFF,TGCGCCAGCAGCTTCACCCCGAACACTGAAGCTTTCTTT
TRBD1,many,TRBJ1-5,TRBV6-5,CASSGNRGGSQPQHF,TGTGCCAGCAGTGGGAACAGGGGGGGTAGTCAGCCCCAGCATTTT
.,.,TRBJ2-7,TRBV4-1,CASSPTGVSSYEQYF,TGCGCCAGCAGCCCGACAGGAGTGAGCTCCTACGAGCAGTACTTC
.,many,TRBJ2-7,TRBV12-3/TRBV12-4,CASSLRTSTVYEQYF,TGTGCCAGCAGTTTGAGGACCTCAACGGTCTACGAGCAGTACTTC
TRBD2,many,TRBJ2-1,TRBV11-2,CASRPASGPTNEQFF,TGTGCCAGCAGACCAGCTAGCGGGCCTACAAATGAGCAGTTCTTC
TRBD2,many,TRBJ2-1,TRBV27,CASSLSSGTYNEQFF,TGTGCCAGCAGTTTATCTAGCGGGACGTACAATGAGCAGTTCTTC
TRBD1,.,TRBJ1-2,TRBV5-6,CASSRKTGGENYGYTF,TGTGCCAGCAGCCGAAAGACAGGGGGCGAAAACTATGGCTACACCTTC
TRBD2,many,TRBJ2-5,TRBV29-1,CSVDGLAGKQETQYF,TGCAGCGTTGATGGCCTAGCGGGGAAACAAGAGACCCAGTACTTC
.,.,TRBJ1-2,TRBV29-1,CSVRSLGLDGYTF,TGCAGCGTTCGCTCCCTAGGCTTAGATGGCTACACCTTC
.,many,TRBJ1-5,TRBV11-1,CASSLGQATDSNQPQHF,TGTGCCAGCAGCTTGGGGCAGGCGACCGATAGCAATCAGCCCCAGCATTTT
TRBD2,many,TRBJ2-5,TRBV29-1,CSVKGTTEETQYF,TGCAGCGTTAAAGGGACTACTGAAGAGACCCAGTACTTC
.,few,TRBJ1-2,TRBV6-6,CASRDKTFNYGYTF,TGTGCCAGCAGGGACAAAACTTTTAACTATGGCTACACCTTC
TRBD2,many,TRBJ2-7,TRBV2,CASRPGTSSSEQYF,TGTGCCAGCAGGCCCGGGACTAGCTCCAGCGAGCAGTACTTC
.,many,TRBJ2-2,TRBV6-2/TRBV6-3,CASTGILNTGELFF,TGTGCCAGCACCGGTATCCTAAACACCGGGGAGCTGTTTTTT
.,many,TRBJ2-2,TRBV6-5,CASSYQGRYGGELFF,TGTGCCAGCAGTTACCAGGGACGGTACGGCGGGGAGCTGTTTTTT
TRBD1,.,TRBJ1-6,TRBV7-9,CASSLLRGQGDNSPLHF,TGTGCCAGCAGCTTACTCCGGGGACAGGGGGACAATTCACCCCTCCACTTT
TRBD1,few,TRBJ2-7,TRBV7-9,CASSPGDRVLEEQYF,TGTGCCAGCAGCCCAGGGGACAGGGTGCTGGAGGAGCAGTACTTC
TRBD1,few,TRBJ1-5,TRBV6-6,CASSYSGAGQGARDNQPQHF,TGTGCCAGCAGTTACTCGGGGGCGGGACAGGGGGCGAGGGACAATCAGCCCCAGCATTTT
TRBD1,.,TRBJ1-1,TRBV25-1,CASSVEGGNLIF,TGTGCCAGCAGTGTGGAAGGGGGCAATTTGATCTTT
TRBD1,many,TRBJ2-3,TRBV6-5,CASSDTGASDTQYF,TGTGCCAGCAGCGACACAGGGGCTTCAGATACGCAGTATTTT
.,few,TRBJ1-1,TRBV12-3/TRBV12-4,CASSLLGYPEAFF,TGTGCCAGCAGTTTACTAGGGTACCCTGAAGCTTTCTTT
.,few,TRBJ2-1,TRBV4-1,CASSQEASYNEQFF,TGCGCCAGCAGCCAAGAGGCCAGCTACAATGAGCAGTTCTTC
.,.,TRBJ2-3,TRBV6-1,CASSEARLDMDTQYF,TGTGCCAGCAGTGAAGCCAGGCTGGATATGGATACGCAGTATTTT